This TCR beta chain came from a study of T cell responses to AZD1222 COVID-19 vaccine. Study-wide results and limits: The study identified only six AZD1222 recipients as seropositive at baseline.

This clone was seen once. Its antigen remains unidentified. Measured with immunoSEQ multiplex PCR; TCRdb has only the in-frame clones, and not every one. The sample consists of roughly 72,000 clones, approximately 88% of them appearing once. Source: peripheral blood, taken 28 days after the second dose of the MenACWY control vaccine. The TCR was taken from an adult who received the MenACWY meningococcal vaccine as a control.

CDR3 bases: TGTGCCAGCAGCGCCAGCCTGGACAGGGTAGGCTACACCTTC. Translation: CASSASLDRVGYTF. The chain combines TRBV9 with TRBJ1-2, with TRBD1 identical over 8 bases. Looked up from germline, CDR1 is SGDLS and CDR2 is YYNGEE. The CDR3 consists of 14 residues. V dropped 3 bases and J dropped 8; count of bases not matched to a gene: 9.